Below are 9 T cell receptor beta chains sequenced from a single sample in a study of CD8 T cells in Susac syndrome. The authors reverse transcribed about 0.5 to 1 ug RNA with random hexamers. Each CDR3 protein is one row after TCRdb ran MiXCR on the immunoSEQ multiplex PCR reads. The sample lists roughly 190,000 distinct CDR3 sequences; about 95% were seen once. Material for sequencing was CD4+ T cells from PBMCs. The source of these receptors is a human donor in good health.

The rearrangement joins TRBV12-3 or TRBV12-4 to TRBJ2-2; D is unresolved. Between the trimmed V and J ends, which lost 4 bases and 6 bases, there was a span of 9 bases. This CDR3 is 13 amino acids long. This chain's CDR3 is CASSSRPAGELFF. The CDR3 DNA follows: TGTGCCAGCAGTTCTAGACCCGCCGGGGAGCTGTTTTTT.

The genes are TRBV18 and TRBJ2-7; TRBD1 aligns across 9 bases. CDR3 length: 16 amino acids. The trim removed 6 bases at V and 6 bases at J, leaving 15 bases unmatched. Germline V gene lookup returns CDR1 KGHSH and CDR2 LQKENI. The CDR3 DNA sequence: TGTGCCAGCTCCCCAAGGGCCGGACAGGGGCGAGGCGAGCAGTACTTC. The encoded protein is CASSPRAGQGRGEQYF.

The gene calls are TRBV3-1 and TRBJ2-5, with 13 positions matching TRBD2. CDR1 LGHDT and CDR2 YNNKEL come from the germline V gene (reference sequence). V lost 0 bases, J lost 13 bases, and 8 bases stayed unmatched. The CDR3 sequence is 15 residues long. CDR3 in amino acids: CASSQDSTSGRWVYF. In nucleotides, the CDR3 is TGTGCCAGCAGCCAAGACTCGACTAGCGGGAGGTGGGTGTACTTC.

The J gene is TRBJ2-7, the V gene TRBV6-5, with 11 nucleotides matching TRBD2. V dropped 6 bases and J dropped 5; count of bases not matched to a gene: 18. Germline values: CDR1 MNHEY, CDR2 SVGAGI. The CDR3 totals 18 residues. CDR3 sequence (DNA): TGTGCCAGCAGCTACAGGGGGGTAGCGGGAGGGTTGATCCACGAGCAGTACTTC. Amino acids: CASSYRGVAGGLIHEQYF.

The rearrangement uses TRBV20-1 and TRBJ2-7; 10 bases map to TRBD2. This CDR3 is built from 13 residues. The V gene's germline CDR1 is DFQATT and CDR2 SNEGSKA (reference sequence). J lost 4 bases, V lost 3 bases, and 3 bases had no gene match. This CDR3 is CSASSSGSYEQYF. CDR3 in DNA: TGCAGTGCTAGTTCTAGCGGGAGTTACGAGCAGTACTTC.

The genes are TRBV20-1 and TRBJ2-7, with 9 bases identical to TRBD1. V lost 3 bases, J lost 7 bases, and 4 bases stayed unmatched. CDR3 length: 12 amino acids. Germline CDR1 DFQATT, CDR2 SNEGSKA (reference sequence). The CDR3 reads CSASGTGKEQYF. In nucleotides, the CDR3 is TGCAGTGCTAGCGGGACAGGGAAGGAGCAGTACTTC.

The chain carries TRBV20-1 and TRBJ2-7; 7 bases match TRBD1. After removal of 1 base from V and 3 bases from J, the junction contained 0 bases not matched to a gene. The V gene's germline CDR1 is DFQATT and CDR2 SNEGSKA (reference sequence). The CDR3 runs 12 residues. The CDR3 sequence: CSARAGGYEQYF. The CDR3 nucleotides read TGCAGTGCTAGAGCAGGGGGCTACGAGCAGTACTTC.

The gene calls are TRBV6-6 and TRBJ1-5; perhaps TRBD1 as D (5 bases). V was cut by 2 bases and J by 6 bases, with 14 bases left in between. This CDR3 is 15 amino acids long. Per germline, CDR1 MNHNY and CDR2 SVGAGI (reference sequence). The DNA of the CDR3 is TGTGCCAGCAGTTACCCTCAGGGAAGGAGTCAGCCCCAGCATTTT. Translated: CASSYPQGRSQPQHF.

The CDR3 protein is CASSSVAARPYGYTF. The DNA of the CDR3 is TGTGCCAGCAGCTCAGTCGCGGCCAGACCGTACGGCTACACCTTC. The V call is TRBV7-9, the J call TRBJ1-2; D remains unclear. Deletions cut 4 bases from V and 8 bases from J, with 20 bases between. The CDR3 sequence is 15 residues long. CDR1 SEHNR and CDR2 FQNEAQ come from the germline V gene (reference sequence).